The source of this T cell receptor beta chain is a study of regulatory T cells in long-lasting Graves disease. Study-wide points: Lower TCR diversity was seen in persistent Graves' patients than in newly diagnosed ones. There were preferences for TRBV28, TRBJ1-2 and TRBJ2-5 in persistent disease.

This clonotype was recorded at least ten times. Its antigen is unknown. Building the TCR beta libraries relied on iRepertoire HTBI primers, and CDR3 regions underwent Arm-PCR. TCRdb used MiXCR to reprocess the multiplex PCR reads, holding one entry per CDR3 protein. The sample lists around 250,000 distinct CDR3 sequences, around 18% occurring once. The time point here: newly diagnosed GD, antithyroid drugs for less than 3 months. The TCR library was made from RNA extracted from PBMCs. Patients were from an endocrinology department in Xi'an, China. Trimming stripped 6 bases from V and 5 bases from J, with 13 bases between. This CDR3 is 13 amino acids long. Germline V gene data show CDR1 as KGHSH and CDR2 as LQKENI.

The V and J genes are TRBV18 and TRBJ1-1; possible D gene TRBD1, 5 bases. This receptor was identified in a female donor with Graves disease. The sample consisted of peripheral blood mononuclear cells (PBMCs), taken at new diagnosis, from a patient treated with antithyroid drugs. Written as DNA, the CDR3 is TGTGCCAGCTCCCGGGGGTCGAGGACTGAAGCTTTCTTT. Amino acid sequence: CASSRGSRTEAFF. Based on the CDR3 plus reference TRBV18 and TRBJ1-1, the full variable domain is NAGVMQNPRHLVRRRGQEARLRCSPMKGHSHVYWYRQLPEEGLKFMVYLQKENIIDESGMPKERFSAEFPKEGPSILRIQQVVRGDSAAYFCASSRGSRTEAFFGQGTRLTVV.